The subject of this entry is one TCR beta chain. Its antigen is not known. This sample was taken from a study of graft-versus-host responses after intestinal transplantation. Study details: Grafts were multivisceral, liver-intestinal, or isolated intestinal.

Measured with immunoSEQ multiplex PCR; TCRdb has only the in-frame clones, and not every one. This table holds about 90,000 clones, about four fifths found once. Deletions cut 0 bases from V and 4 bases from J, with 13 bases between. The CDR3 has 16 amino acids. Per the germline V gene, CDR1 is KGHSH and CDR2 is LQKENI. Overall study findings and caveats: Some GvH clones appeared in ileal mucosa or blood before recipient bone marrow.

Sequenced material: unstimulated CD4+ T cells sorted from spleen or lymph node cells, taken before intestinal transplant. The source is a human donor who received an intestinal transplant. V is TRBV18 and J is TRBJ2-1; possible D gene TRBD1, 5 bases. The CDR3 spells CASSPPGLLGYNEQFF. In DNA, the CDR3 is TGTGCCAGCTCACCACCGGGGCTTCTAGGGTACAATGAGCAGTTCTTC.